This TCR beta chain was documented in a study of cytomegalovirus exposure and HLA in healthy donors. The study ran its PCR with 60 Vbeta and 13 Jbeta primers. TCRdb's table, derived via immunoSEQ multiplex PCR, lists solely in-frame clones and lacks some. The table records more than 140,000 clones, about 79% of them present only once. Comment on this clone: The antigen is not known.

Per germline, CDR1 MRHNA and CDR2 SNTAGT. Trimming took off 2 bases at V and 4 bases at J, with 14 bases between the two ends. This CDR3 is 16 amino acids long. Study-level points and caveats: Earlier analysis found most TCR beta V segments productive about 87% or about 30% of the time. Some highly shared sequence variants likely arose as a pipeline artifact.

This chain links TRBV6-4 with TRBJ2-2; possibly TRBD2 for D (5 bases). Sample: PBMCs. This TCR came from a male donor in good health and CMV-seronegative. The CDR3 protein is CASSDGSGFGTGELFF. DNA of the CDR3: TGTGCCAGCAGTGACGGGTCGGGGTTTGGCACCGGGGAGCTGTTTTTT.